What follows is one T cell receptor (beta chain) and its context. Its antigen is still unknown. The sample belongs to a study of T cells expressing NK-cell markers. At the level of the study: Investigators obtained TCR beta repertoires from sorted CD3+CD56+NKG2C+, CD3+CD56+NKG2C- and CD3+CD56-NKG2C+ T cells. One of the eight sequenced donors was seronegative, whereas the other seven were HCMV-seropositive. General study findings and limits: There were four donors in whom these clonotypes also led the CD3+CD56-NKG2C+ fraction.

CDR1 DFQATT and CDR2 SNEGSKA come from the germline V gene (reference sequence). There are 14 residues in the CDR3. With UMIs, 5'RACE template switching was used to make TCR beta cDNA. TCRdb processed the 5' RACE reads again and assigns one entry to each CDR3 protein, with no DNA. Recorded here are 400,000 to 500,000 distinct CDR3 sequences; the top ten clones represent under 7.5%. This chain links TRBV20-1 with TRBJ2-3; checking the TCRdb D call of TRBD2 is not possible without DNA. Sequenced material: blood T cells: a sorted CD56 or NKG2C T cell subset, CD4+ or CD8+ T cells, or bulk PBMC T cells (not recorded which). This clonotype was obtained from a woman between 18 and 69 years old in good health. CDR3 loop: CSATLAGGRDTQYF.